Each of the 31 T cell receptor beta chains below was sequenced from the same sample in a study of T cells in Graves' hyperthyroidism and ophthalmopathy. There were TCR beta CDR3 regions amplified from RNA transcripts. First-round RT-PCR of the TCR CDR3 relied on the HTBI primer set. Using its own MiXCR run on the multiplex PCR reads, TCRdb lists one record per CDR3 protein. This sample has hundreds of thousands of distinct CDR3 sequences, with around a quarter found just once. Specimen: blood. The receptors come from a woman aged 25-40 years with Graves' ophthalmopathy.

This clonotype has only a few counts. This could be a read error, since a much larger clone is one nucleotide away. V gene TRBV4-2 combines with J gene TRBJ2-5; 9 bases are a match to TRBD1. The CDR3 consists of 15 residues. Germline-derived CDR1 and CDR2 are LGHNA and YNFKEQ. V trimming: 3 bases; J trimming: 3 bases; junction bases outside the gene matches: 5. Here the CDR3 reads CASSHPGQGEETQYF. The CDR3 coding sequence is TGTGCCAGCAGCCATCCGGGACAGGGAGAAGAGACCCAGTACTTC.

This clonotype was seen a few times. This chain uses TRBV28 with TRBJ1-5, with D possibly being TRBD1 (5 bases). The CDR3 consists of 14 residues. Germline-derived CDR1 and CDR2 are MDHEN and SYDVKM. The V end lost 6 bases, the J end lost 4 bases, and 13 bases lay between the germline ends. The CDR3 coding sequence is TGTGCCAGCAGCCATGGGGCGGGGAATCAGCCCCAGCATTTT. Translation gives CASSHGAGNQPQHF. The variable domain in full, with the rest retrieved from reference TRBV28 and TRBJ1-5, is DVKVTQSSRYLVKRTGEKVFLECVQDMDHENMFWYRQDPGLGLRLIYFSYDVKMKEKGDIPEGYSVSREKKERFSLILESASTNQTSMYLCASSHGAGNQPQHFGDGTRLSIL.

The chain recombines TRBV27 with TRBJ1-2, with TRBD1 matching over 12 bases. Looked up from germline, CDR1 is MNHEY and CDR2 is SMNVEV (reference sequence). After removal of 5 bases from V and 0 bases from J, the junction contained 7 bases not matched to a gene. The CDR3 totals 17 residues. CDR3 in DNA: TGTGCCAGCAGTCCCGGGACAGGGGGCCCTACTAACTATGGCTACACCTTC. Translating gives CASSPGTGGPTNYGYTF.

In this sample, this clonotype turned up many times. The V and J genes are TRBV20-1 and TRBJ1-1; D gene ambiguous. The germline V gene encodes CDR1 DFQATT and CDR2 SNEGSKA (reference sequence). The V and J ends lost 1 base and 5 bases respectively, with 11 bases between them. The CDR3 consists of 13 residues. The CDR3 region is CSARGHGETEAFF. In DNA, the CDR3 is TGCAGTGCTAGAGGGCACGGAGAAACTGAAGCTTTCTTT.

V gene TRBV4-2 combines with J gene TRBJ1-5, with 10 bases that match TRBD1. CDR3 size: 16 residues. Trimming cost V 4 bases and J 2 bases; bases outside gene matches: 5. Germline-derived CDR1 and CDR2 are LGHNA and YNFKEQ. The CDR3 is CASSPRQGAGNQPQHF. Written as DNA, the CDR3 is TGTGCCAGCAGCCCTAGACAGGGGGCGGGCAATCAGCCCCAGCATTTT.

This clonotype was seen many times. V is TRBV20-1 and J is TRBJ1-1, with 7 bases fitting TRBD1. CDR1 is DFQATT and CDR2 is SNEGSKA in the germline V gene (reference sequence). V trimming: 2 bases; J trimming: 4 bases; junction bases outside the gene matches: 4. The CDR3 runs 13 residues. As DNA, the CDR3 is TGCAGTGCTAGATTAGGGGGCGGCACTGAAGCTTTCTTT. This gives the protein CSARLGGGTEAFF.

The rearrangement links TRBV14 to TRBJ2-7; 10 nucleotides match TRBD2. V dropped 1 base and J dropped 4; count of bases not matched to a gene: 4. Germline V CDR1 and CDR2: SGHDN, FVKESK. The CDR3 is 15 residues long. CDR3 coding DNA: TGTGCCAGCAGCCAAGCGCTAGCGGGAGTGTACGAGCAGTACTTC. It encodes CASSQALAGVYEQYF.

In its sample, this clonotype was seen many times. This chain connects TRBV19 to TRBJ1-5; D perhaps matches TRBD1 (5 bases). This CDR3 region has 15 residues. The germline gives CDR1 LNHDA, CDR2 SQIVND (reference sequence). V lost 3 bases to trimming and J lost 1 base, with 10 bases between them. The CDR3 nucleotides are TGTGCCAGTAGTATGGGGGGATTGAGCAATCAGCCCCAGCATTTT. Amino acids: CASSMGGLSNQPQHF.

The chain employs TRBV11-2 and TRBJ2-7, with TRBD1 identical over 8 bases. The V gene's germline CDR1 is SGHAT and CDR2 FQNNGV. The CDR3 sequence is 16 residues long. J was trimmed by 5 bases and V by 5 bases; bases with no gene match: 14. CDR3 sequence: CASSAPVGQGMHEQYF. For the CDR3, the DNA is TGTGCCAGCAGCGCCCCCGTTGGACAGGGCATGCACGAGCAGTACTTC.

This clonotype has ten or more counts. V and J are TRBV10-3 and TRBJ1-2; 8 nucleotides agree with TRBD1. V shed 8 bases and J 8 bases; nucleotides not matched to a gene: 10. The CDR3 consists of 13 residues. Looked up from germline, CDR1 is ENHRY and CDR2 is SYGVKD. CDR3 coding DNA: TGTGCCATCGGCACAGGGGGAGTGCGGGGCTACACCTTC. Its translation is CAIGTGGVRGYTF.

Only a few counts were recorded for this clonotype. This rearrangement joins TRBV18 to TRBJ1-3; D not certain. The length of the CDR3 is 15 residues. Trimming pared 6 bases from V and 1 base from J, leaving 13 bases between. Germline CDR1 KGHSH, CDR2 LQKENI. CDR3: CASSVAVLSGNTIYF. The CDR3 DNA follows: TGTGCCAGCTCGGTCGCGGTCCTATCTGGAAACACCATATATTTT. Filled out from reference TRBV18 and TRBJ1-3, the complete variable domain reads NAGVMQNPRHLVRRRGQEARLRCSPMKGHSHVYWYRQLPEEGLKFMVYLQKENIIDESGMPKERFSAEFPKEGPSILRIQQVVRGDSAAYFCASSVAVLSGNTIYFGEGSWLTVV.

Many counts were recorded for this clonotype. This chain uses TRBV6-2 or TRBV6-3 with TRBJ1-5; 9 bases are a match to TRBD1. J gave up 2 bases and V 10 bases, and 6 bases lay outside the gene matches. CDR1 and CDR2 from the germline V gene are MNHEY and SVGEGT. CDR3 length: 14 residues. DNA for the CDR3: TGTGCCACAGAGACAGGGGGTGGCAATCAGCCCCAGCATTTT. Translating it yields CATETGGGNQPQHF.

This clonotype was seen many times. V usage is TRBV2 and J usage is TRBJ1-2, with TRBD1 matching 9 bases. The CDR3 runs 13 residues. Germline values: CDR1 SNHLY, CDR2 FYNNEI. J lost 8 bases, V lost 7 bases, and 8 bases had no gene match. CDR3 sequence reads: CASTEGTGSGYTF. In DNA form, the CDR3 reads TGTGCCAGCACCGAGGGGACAGGGAGCGGCTACACCTTC. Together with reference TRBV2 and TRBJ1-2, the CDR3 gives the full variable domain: EPEVTQTPSHQVTQMGQEVILRCVPISNHLYFYWYRQILGQKVEFLVSFYNNEISEKSEIFDDQFSVERPDGSNFTLKIRSTKLEDSAMYFCASTEGTGSGYTFGSGTRLTVV.

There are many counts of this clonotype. The CDR3 DNA sequence: TGTGCCAGCAGGCAAGGGGGCTGGGGCACCGGGGAGCTGTTTTTT. It yields the protein CASRQGGWGTGELFF. The chain carries TRBV2 and TRBJ2-2; 7 positions match TRBD1. The germline gives CDR1 SNHLY, CDR2 FYNNEI. V trimming: 6 bases; J trimming: 4 bases; junction bases outside the gene matches: 8. The CDR3 sequence is 15 residues long.

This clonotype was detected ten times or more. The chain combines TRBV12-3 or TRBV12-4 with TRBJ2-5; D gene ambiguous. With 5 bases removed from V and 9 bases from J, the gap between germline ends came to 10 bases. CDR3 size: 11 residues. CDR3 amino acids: CASSLQASQYF. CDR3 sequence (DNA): TGTGCCAGCAGTCTCCAGGCATCCCAGTACTTC.

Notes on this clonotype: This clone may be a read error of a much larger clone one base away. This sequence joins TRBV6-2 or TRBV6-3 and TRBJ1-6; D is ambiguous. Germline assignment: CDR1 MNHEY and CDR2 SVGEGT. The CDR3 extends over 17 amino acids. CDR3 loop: CASSHSAWRIPVSPLHF. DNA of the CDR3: TGTGCCAGCAGTCACTCCGCGTGGCGTATTCCAGTTTCACCCCTCCACTTT.

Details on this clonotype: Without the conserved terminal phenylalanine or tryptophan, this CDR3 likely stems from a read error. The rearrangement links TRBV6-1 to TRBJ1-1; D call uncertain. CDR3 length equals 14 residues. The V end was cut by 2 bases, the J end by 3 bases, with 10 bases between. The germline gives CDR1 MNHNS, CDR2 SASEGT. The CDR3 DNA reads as TGTGCCAGCAGTGAACGTCTCTTCGACACTGAAGCTTTCTTG. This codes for CASSERLFDTEAFL.

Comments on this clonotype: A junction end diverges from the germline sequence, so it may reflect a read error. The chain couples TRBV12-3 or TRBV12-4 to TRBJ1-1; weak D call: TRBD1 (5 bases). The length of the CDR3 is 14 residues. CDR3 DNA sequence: TGTGCCAGCAGCCTAGGGGCCCGGGAGACTGGAGCTTTCTTT. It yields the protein CASSLGARETGAFF.

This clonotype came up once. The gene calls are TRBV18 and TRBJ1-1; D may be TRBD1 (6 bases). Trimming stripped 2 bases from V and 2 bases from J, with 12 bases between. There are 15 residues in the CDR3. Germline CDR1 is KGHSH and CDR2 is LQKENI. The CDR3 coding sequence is TGTGCCAGCTCACCATCTGGCAGGGGAAACACTGAAGCTTTCTTT. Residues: CASSPSGRGNTEAFF.

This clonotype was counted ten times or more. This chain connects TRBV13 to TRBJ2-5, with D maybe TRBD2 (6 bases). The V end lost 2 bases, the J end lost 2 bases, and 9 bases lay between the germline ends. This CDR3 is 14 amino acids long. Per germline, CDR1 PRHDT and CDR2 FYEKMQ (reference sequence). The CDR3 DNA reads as TGTGCCAGCAGCTTACGAAGCGGGCAAGAGACCCAGTACTTC. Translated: CASSLRSGQETQYF.

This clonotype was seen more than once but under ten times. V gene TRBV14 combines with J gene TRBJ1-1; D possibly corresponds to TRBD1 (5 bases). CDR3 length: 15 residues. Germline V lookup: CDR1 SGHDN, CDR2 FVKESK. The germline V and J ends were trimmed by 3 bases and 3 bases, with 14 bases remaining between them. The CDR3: CASSHRPGDYTEAFF. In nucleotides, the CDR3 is TGTGCCAGCAGCCACAGACCGGGGGATTACACTGAAGCTTTCTTT.

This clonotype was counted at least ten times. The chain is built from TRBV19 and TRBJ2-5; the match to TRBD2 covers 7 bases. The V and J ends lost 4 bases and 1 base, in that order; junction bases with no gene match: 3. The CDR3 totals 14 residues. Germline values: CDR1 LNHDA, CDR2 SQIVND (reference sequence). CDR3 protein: CASSTGTIQETQYF. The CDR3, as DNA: TGTGCCAGTAGTACCGGGACTATCCAAGAGACCCAGTACTTC.

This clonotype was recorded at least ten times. The CDR3 sequence: CASQGYEQYF. The CDR3 DNA reads as TGTGCCAGCCAAGGGTACGAGCAGTACTTC. The V gene is TRBV28, the J gene TRBJ2-7, with D unclear. Trimming stripped 8 bases from V and 4 bases from J, with 6 bases between. This CDR3 comprises 10 residues. Germline CDR1 MDHEN, CDR2 SYDVKM.

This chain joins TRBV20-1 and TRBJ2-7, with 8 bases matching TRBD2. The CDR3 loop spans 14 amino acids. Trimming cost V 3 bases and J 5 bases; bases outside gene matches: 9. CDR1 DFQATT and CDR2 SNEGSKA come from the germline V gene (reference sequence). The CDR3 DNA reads TGCAGTGCTAGTCCCCCGGCGGGAGGTAACGAGCAGTACTTC. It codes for CSASPPAGGNEQYF.

The CDR3 loop is CASSLTTTGIREQYF. CDR3 bases: TGTGCCAGCAGTTTAACTACTACAGGGATTCGCGAGCAGTACTTC. V usage is TRBV6-5 and J usage is TRBJ2-7, with D possibly TRBD1 on 6 matching bases. Trimming removed 4 bases from V and 6 bases from J, with 19 bases in between. The germline CDR1 and CDR2 sequences are MNHEY and SVGAGI. This CDR3 region has 15 residues.

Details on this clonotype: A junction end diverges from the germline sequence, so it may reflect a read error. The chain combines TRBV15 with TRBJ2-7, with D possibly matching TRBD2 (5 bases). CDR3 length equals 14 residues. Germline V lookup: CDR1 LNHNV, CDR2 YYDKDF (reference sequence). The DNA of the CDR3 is TGTGTCACCAGCAGAGCAGACGGGGTTGGAGAGCAGTACTTC. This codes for CVTSRADGVGEQYF.

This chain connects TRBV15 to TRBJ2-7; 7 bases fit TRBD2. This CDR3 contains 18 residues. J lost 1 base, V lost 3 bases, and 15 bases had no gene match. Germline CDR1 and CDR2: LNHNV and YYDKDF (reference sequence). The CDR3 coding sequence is TGTGCCACCAGCAGCTCCCTCCCCTTTTCGGGAGGATCCTACGAGCAGTACTTC. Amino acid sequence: CATSSSLPFSGGSYEQYF.

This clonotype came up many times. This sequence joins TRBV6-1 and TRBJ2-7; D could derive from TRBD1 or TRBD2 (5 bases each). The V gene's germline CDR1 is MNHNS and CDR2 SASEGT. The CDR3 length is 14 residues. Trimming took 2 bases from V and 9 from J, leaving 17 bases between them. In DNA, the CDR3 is TGTGCCAGCAGTGAACAGGGTGTGGGAGAGGGGCAGTACTTC. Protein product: CASSEQGVGEGQYF.

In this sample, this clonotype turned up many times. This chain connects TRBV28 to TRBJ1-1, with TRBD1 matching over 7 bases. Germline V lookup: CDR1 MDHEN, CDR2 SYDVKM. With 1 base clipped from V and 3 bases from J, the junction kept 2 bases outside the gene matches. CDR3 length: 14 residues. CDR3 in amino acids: CASSLFDRDTEAFF. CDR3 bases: TGTGCCAGCAGTTTATTTGACAGGGACACTGAAGCTTTCTTT.

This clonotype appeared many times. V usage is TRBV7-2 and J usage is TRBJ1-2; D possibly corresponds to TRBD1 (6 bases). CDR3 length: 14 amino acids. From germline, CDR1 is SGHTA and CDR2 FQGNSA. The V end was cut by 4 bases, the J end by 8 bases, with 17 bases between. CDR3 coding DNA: TGTGCCAGCAGCTCATACAGGGTGGAGTTCGGCTACACCTTC. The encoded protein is CASSSYRVEFGYTF.

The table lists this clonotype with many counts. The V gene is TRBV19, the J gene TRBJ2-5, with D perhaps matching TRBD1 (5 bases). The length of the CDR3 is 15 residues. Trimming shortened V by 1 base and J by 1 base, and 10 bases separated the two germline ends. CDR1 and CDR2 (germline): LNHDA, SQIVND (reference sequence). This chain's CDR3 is CASSIGATVQETQYF. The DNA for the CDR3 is TGTGCCAGTAGTATAGGCGCGACAGTCCAAGAGACCCAGTACTTC. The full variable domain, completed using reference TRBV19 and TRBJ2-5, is DGGITQSPKYLFRKEGQNVTLSCEQNLNHDAMYWYRQDPGQGLRLIYYSQIVNDFQKGDIAEGYSVSREKKESFPLTVTSAQKNPTAFYLCASSIGATVQETQYFGPGTRLLVL.